The 20 T cell receptor beta chains listed next were all sequenced from one sample in a study of T cell responses to AZD1222 COVID-19 vaccine. Sequencing was performed with immunoSEQ multiplex PCR; in TCRdb, only in-frame clones are kept and a portion is missing. The sample holds around 200,000 clones, around 88% seen once. The sequenced sample was peripheral blood, obtained on day 0 of AZD1222 vaccination. All receptors derive from an adult in good health.

The chain combines TRBV24-1 with TRBJ2-7; perhaps TRBD1 as D (5 bases). This CDR3 is built from 14 residues. V lost 5 bases and J lost 6, with 16 bases in between. Looked up from germline, CDR1 is KGHDR and CDR2 is SFDVKD. The CDR3 protein is CATSGIDQGSEQYF. CDR3 DNA sequence: TGTGCCACCAGTGGTATCGACCAGGGAAGCGAGCAGTACTTC.

The sample holds one count of this clone. The chain carries TRBV27 and TRBJ2-7; either TRBD1 or TRBD2 may supply D (6 bases each). The V and J ends lost 3 bases and 6 bases respectively, with 9 bases between them. This CDR3 has 12 residues. Germline V gene data show CDR1 as MNHEY and CDR2 as SMNVEV (reference sequence). CDR3 DNA sequence: TGTGCCAGCAGTTTCGGGGGCAGCGAGCAGTACTTC. Encoded protein: CASSFGGSEQYF.

This chain connects TRBV28 to TRBJ2-7, with 10 positions matching TRBD2. Trimming removed 8 bases from V and 3 bases from J; junction bases left unmatched: 10. The CDR3 is 15 amino acids. CDR1 is MDHEN and CDR2 is SYDVKM in the germline V gene. CDR3 DNA sequence: TGTGCCAGCGCAAACCCCGGGACTAGCGACTACGAGCAGTACTTC. Amino acid sequence: CASANPGTSDYEQYF.

The genes are TRBV6-6 and TRBJ2-1; 10 bases fit TRBD1. V gave up 6 bases and J gave up 8 bases; unmatched junction bases: 13. The CDR3 contains 16 residues. Germline V gene lookup returns CDR1 MNHNY and CDR2 SVGAGI (reference sequence). CDR3 region: CASSPIPGQGRDEQFF. The CDR3, as DNA: TGTGCCAGCAGCCCCATACCGGGACAGGGGAGAGATGAGCAGTTCTTC.

The rearrangement joins TRBV7-9 to TRBJ1-2; 7 bases fit TRBD1. Germline V CDR1 and CDR2: SEHNR, FQNEAQ (reference sequence). J gave up 12 bases and V 1 base, and 2 bases lay outside the gene matches. The CDR3 totals 11 residues. The CDR3 is CASSLEQGHTF. The CDR3 DNA reads TGTGCCAGCAGCTTAGAACAGGGGCACACCTTC.

The rearrangement links TRBV10-3 to TRBJ1-5; D not certain. Germline loops: CDR1 ENHRY, CDR2 SYGVKD. There are 13 residues in the CDR3. V was trimmed by 7 bases and J by 5 bases, leaving 12 bases between them. CDR3 DNA: TGTGCCATCACAAGTATATTGGATCAGCCCCAGCATTTT. Amino acids: CAITSILDQPQHF.

The genes are TRBV6-5 and TRBJ1-2; D is undetermined. This CDR3 region has 13 residues. Per germline, CDR1 MNHEY and CDR2 SVGAGI. V was shortened by 1 base and J by 14 bases, with 17 bases between the two germline ends. The CDR3 reads CASSYFTDLEATF. The CDR3 DNA sequence: TGTGCCAGCAGTTACTTCACGGATCTTGAAGCGACCTTC.

The CDR3 DNA is TGTGCCAGCAGCCAAGATCAGGGGGGGACCCAGTACTTC. Protein sequence: CASSQDQGGTQYF. V and J are TRBV4-2 and TRBJ2-5, with TRBD1 as a possible D gene (7 bases). The germline CDR1 and CDR2 sequences are LGHNA and YNFKEQ. The CDR3 consists of 13 residues. V was cut by 0 bases and J by 7 bases, with 9 bases left in between.

The chain combines TRBV19 with TRBJ2-3; tentative D call: TRBD2 (5 bases). V lost 5 bases and J lost 4, with 10 bases in between. CDR3 length equals 13 residues. Germline assignment: CDR1 LNHDA and CDR2 SQIVND (reference sequence). The chain's CDR3 is CASSLTGADTQYF. Written as DNA, the CDR3 is TGTGCCAGTAGTCTAACCGGGGCAGATACGCAGTATTTT.

The J gene is TRBJ2-7, the V gene TRBV14, with 8 bases identical to TRBD2. Germline lookup yields CDR1 SGHDN and CDR2 FVKESK. The CDR3 length is 15 residues. With V trimmed by 3 bases and J by 4 bases, 8 bases remained unmatched. CDR3 DNA: TGTGCCAGCAGCCATGGTAGCGGGGTCAGGTACGAGCAGTACTTC. It yields the protein CASSHGSGVRYEQYF.

This clone occurred once. The gene calls are TRBV5-1 and TRBJ2-2; 7 bases map to TRBD1. J lost 0 bases, V lost 6 bases, and 5 bases had no gene match. The CDR3 runs to 15 residues. Germline V gene data show CDR1 as SGHRS and CDR2 as YFSETQ. CDR3 loop: CASTGQAPNTGELFF. Written as DNA, the CDR3 is TGCGCCAGCACCGGACAGGCTCCGAACACCGGGGAGCTGTTTTTT.

The chain joins TRBV11-3 to TRBJ2-2; perhaps TRBD1 as D (5 bases). With 5 bases removed from V and 6 bases from J, the gap between germline ends came to 10 bases. Germline CDR1 and CDR2: SGHNT and YENEEA. The CDR3 covers 13 residues. In DNA form, the CDR3 reads TGTGCCAGCAGCGTCAGGGCCTCCGGGGAGCTGTTTTTT. This encodes CASSVRASGELFF. Based on the CDR3 plus reference TRBV11-3 and TRBJ2-2, the full variable domain is EAGVVQSPRYKIIEKKQPVAFWCNPISGHNTLYWYLQNLGQGPELLIRYENEEAVDDSQLPKDRFSAERLKGVDSTLKIQPAELGDSAVYLCASSVRASGELFFGEGSRLTVL.

CDR3: CASSVALRRYSNQPQHF. CDR3 DNA: TGTGCCAGCAGTGTGGCCTTAAGGAGATATAGCAATCAGCCCCAGCATTTT. The gene calls are TRBV2 and TRBJ1-5, with D hard to call. With 4 bases removed from V and 0 bases from J, the gap between germline ends came to 16 bases. The CDR3 runs to 17 residues. The germline gives CDR1 SNHLY, CDR2 FYNNEI.

This sequence joins TRBV28 and TRBJ1-4; D uncertain. The CDR3 extends over 12 amino acids. Trimming stripped 3 bases from V and 7 bases from J, with 6 bases between. Germline-derived CDR1 and CDR2 are MDHEN and SYDVKM. The CDR3, as DNA: TGTGCCAGCAGTTTGAGGAGTGAAAAACTGTTTTTT. Encoded protein: CASSLRSEKLFF.

J is TRBJ2-1 and V is TRBV5-4; 7 bases agree with TRBD2. Looked up from germline, CDR1 is SGHNT and CDR2 is YYREEE (reference sequence). This CDR3 has 14 amino acids. V trimming: 3 bases; J trimming: 2 bases; junction bases outside the gene matches: 2. In DNA, the CDR3 is TGTGCCAGCAGCTCTGCGGGGGCCTACAATGAGCAGTTCTTC. Amino acids: CASSSAGAYNEQFF.

The J gene is TRBJ1-2, the V gene TRBV24-1; D is uncertain. CDR1 is KGHDR, CDR2 SFDVKD, per germline. The CDR3 extends over 13 amino acids. V lost 2 bases, J lost 8 bases, and 11 bases lay in between. The CDR3 DNA is TGTGCCACCAGTGATTCCGATCTGCGGGGCTACACCTTC. Its translation: CATSDSDLRGYTF.

The chain carries TRBV11-3 and TRBJ2-7, with D possibly matching TRBD1 (6 bases). The V gene lost 5 bases and the J gene lost 2 bases, with 13 bases spanning the gap. The length of the CDR3 is 14 residues. Germline CDR1 is SGHNT and CDR2 is YENEEA. The CDR3 loop reads CASSPGTHTYEQYF. The CDR3 coding sequence is TGTGCCAGCAGCCCCGGGACACACACCTACGAGCAGTACTTC.

The V gene is TRBV28, the J gene TRBJ2-3; 12 bases agree with TRBD2. The CDR3 covers 16 residues. The germline V gene encodes CDR1 MDHEN and CDR2 SYDVKM. Losses at the gene ends were 7 bases for V and 1 base for J; bases not matched to a gene: 6. As DNA, the CDR3 is TGTGCCAGCACCCTACTAGCGGGAGGTCGCACAGATACGCAGTATTTT. Protein sequence: CASTLLAGGRTDTQYF.

The CDR3 here is CASSGQIDGELFF. Here the CDR3 DNA reads TGTGCCAGCAGTGGGCAGATCGATGGGGAGCTGTTTTTT. V gene TRBV7-9 combines with J gene TRBJ2-2; D is unresolved. In germline, CDR1 is SEHNR, CDR2 FQNEAQ (reference sequence). The CDR3 runs 13 residues. V lost 6 bases, J lost 8 bases, and 13 bases lay in between.

Turning to this clone: The junction and the germline gene differ at one end; a read error may be behind it. The chain couples TRBV27 to TRBJ1-5, with D unclear. Germline V gene lookup returns CDR1 MNHEY and CDR2 SMNVEV (reference sequence). The CDR3 loop spans 16 amino acids. DNA for the CDR3: TGTGACAGCGGATTAAAACCTTCCCAGTTCAATCAGCCCCAGCATTTT. This sequence encodes CDSGLKPSQFNQPQHF.